Below are 15 T cell receptor beta chains sequenced from a single sample in a study of post-analysis software for immune sequencing data. Study results and limitations: Four or five TRBV segments were more frequent in patients than controls; TRBV5-6, TRBV5-1 and TRBV20-1 belonged to this group.

Every TCR beta cDNA library bore unique molecular identifiers. Each CDR3 protein gets one entry after TCRdb re-called the PCR reads with MiXCR. This repertoire shows more than 450,000 distinct CDR3 sequences, 30% to 40% found once; its top ten account for under 7%. Their target antigens are unknown. The sequencing sample was made of blood. These receptors were collected from a girl aged 2-17 years with multiple sclerosis.

This clonotype has just a few counts. The chain employs TRBV6-6 and TRBJ1-1; D unclear. Germline V CDR1 and CDR2: MNHNY, SVGAGI (reference sequence). V was pared by 6 bases and J by 4 bases, with 15 bases between. The CDR3 length is 14 residues. The CDR3 bases are TGTGCCAGCAGCGTGAAGTTGTCCGGCACTGAAGCTTTCTTT. Amino acid sequence: CASSVKLSGTEAFF.

This clonotype has just a few counts. CDR3: CASRTSGGNEQYF. The CDR3 nucleotides read TGTGCCAGTAGAACGTCGGGGGGAAACGAGCAGTACTTC. This sequence joins TRBV19 and TRBJ2-7; 7 nucleotides line up with TRBD2. After removal of 6 bases from V and 5 bases from J, the junction contained 7 bases not matched to a gene. The length of the CDR3 is 13 residues. The germline V gene encodes CDR1 LNHDA and CDR2 SQIVND (reference sequence).

A few counts support this clonotype. The V call is TRBV19, the J call TRBJ1-1; D gene unclear. Deletions cut 1 base from V and 1 base from J, with 10 bases between. Germline assignment: CDR1 LNHDA and CDR2 SQIVND (reference sequence). This CDR3 has 15 amino acids. The CDR3 reads CASSIVLATNTEAFF. The DNA for the CDR3 is TGTGCCAGTAGTATAGTTCTTGCTACGAACACTGAAGCTTTCTTT.

The V call is TRBV6-6, the J call TRBJ2-5; D not certain. V dropped 6 bases and J dropped 3 bases, with 8 bases sitting between them. The CDR3 consists of 12 residues. Germline loops: CDR1 MNHNY, CDR2 SVGAGI (reference sequence). The CDR3: CASSITKETQYF. DNA of the CDR3: TGTGCCAGCAGCATAACCAAAGAGACCCAGTACTTC.

The V gene is TRBV6-2 or TRBV6-3, the J gene TRBJ2-7; D possibly corresponds to TRBD1 (6 bases). Between the trimmed V and J ends, which lost 6 bases and 1 base, there was a span of 10 bases. The V gene's germline CDR1 is MNHEY and CDR2 SVGEGT. The CDR3 totals 13 residues. The CDR3 DNA sequence: TGTGCCAGCAGCGCAGGACAGTCCTACGAGCAGTACTTC. It is translated as CASSAGQSYEQYF.

The J gene is TRBJ2-7, the V gene TRBV12-3 or TRBV12-4, with D perhaps matching TRBD1 or TRBD2 (5 bases each). The CDR3 extends over 15 amino acids. Trimming took 5 bases from V and 3 from J, leaving 17 bases between them. Here the CDR3 DNA reads TGTGCCAGCAGTCCGGGGAAGGGGAGTCTCTACGAGCAGTACTTC. Translation: CASSPGKGSLYEQYF.

This clonotype was seen a handful of times. This chain joins TRBV6-5 and TRBJ1-1, with D possibly matching TRBD1 (5 bases). The germline V gene has CDR1 MNHEY and CDR2 SVGAGI. The V end was cut by 2 bases, the J end by 4 bases, with 14 bases between. CDR3 length equals 15 residues. This CDR3 is CASSYTGTGATEAFF. The CDR3 coding sequence is TGTGCCAGCAGTTACACGGGGACGGGAGCCACTGAAGCTTTCTTT.

The chain carries TRBV29-1 and TRBJ1-1, with D tentatively TRBD1 (5 bases). The CDR3 runs to 14 residues. Per germline, CDR1 SQVTM and CDR2 ANQGSEA. Trimming left V 4 bases short and J 4 bases short, with 16 bases between. CDR3 DNA sequence: TGCAGCGTTGTTAAGGGGCCATCTACCACTGAAGCTTTCTTT. This encodes CSVVKGPSTTEAFF.

This chain connects TRBV12-3 or TRBV12-4 to TRBJ2-1; TRBD2 agrees at 7 bases. The CDR3 contains 15 residues. J lost 4 bases, V lost 5 bases, and 8 bases had no gene match. This chain's CDR3 is CASSPGGIPYNEQFF. In nucleotides, the CDR3 is TGTGCCAGCAGTCCCGGGGGGATCCCTTACAATGAGCAGTTCTTC.

This clonotype showed up just a few times. This rearrangement joins TRBV11-1 to TRBJ2-1, with D tentatively TRBD1 or TRBD2 (5 bases each). The CDR3 sequence is 15 residues long. Between the trimmed V and J ends, which lost 2 bases and 4 bases, there was a span of 12 bases. CDR1 SGHAT and CDR2 FQDESV come from the germline V gene (reference sequence). As DNA, the CDR3 is TGTGCCAGCAGCTTATACCGGGACGGTTACAATGAGCAGTTCTTC. Its translation: CASSLYRDGYNEQFF.

This clonotype turned up a few times. The chain employs TRBV11-1 and TRBJ1-6; D gene ambiguous. Germline V lookup: CDR1 SGHAT, CDR2 FQDESV (reference sequence). CDR3 length: 13 amino acids. V was clipped by 3 bases and J by 3 bases, with 3 bases between them. The CDR3 DNA reads as TGTGCCAGCAGCTTGGACTATAATTCACCCCTCCACTTT. Translated: CASSLDYNSPLHF.

This chain connects TRBV5-1 to TRBJ2-1; the D gene is possibly TRBD1 (6 bases). The V end was cut by 5 bases, the J end by 8 bases, with 8 bases between. This CDR3 is 11 amino acids long. From germline, CDR1 is SGHRS and CDR2 YFSETQ. CDR3 residues: CASRSGDEQFF. The CDR3 region has the DNA TGCGCCAGCAGGTCAGGGGATGAGCAGTTCTTC.

Details on this clonotype: Relative to the germline gene, one junction end is altered; a read error may explain this. The chain uses TRBV11-2 and TRBJ1-1; unclear D gene. Germline V gives CDR1 SGHAT, CDR2 FQNNGV. The CDR3 has 15 residues. As DNA, the CDR3 is TGTGCCGGCAGCACAACGGCCGGGGTGGGCACTGAAGCTTTCTTT. It yields the protein CAGSTTAGVGTEAFF.

This clonotype was seen a handful of times. The chain uses TRBV29-1 and TRBJ2-7, with D possibly being TRBD1 (5 bases). Germline-derived CDR1 and CDR2 are SQVTM and ANQGSEA. This CDR3 is built from 11 residues. V lost 6 bases to trimming and J lost 4 bases, with 10 bases between them. CDR3 residues: CSVTQGYEQYF. The CDR3 DNA follows: TGCAGCGTAACTCAGGGTTACGAGCAGTACTTC.

In this sample, this clonotype turned up a few times. The chain employs TRBV6-5 and TRBJ1-1; 11 bases fit TRBD1. With 1 base clipped from V and 5 bases from J, the junction kept 3 bases outside the gene matches. This CDR3 comprises 15 residues. Germline values: CDR1 MNHEY, CDR2 SVGAGI. DNA of the CDR3: TGTGCCAGCAGTTACTTGGACAGGGGGCTTACTGAAGCTTTCTTT. This gives the protein CASSYLDRGLTEAFF.